This T cell receptor (beta chain) is from a study of cytomegalovirus exposure and HLA in healthy donors. Overall study results and limits: Accurate prediction of most subjects' HLA-A and HLA-B alleles from TCR beta sequences was reported. Serostatus for CMV was the only available immune exposure information.

Worth noting for this clone: Its antigen remains unknown.

Despite likely unrecorded immune exposures, the donors were nominally healthy at the time of sampling. PCR primers comprised 60 Vbeta and 13 Jbeta primers. Authors' processing steps: A later analysis tallied approximately 78 million unique TCR beta chains, around 10 million of them shared. Sequencing used immunoSEQ multiplex PCR; TCRdb keeps in-frame clones, though not all of them. That table gives V, J and clone size, and the DNA gave D and trimming. The table has about 150,000 clones, approximately 80% seen once. After removal of 3 bases from V and 4 bases from J, the junction contained 4 bases not matched to a gene. The CDR3 runs 15 residues. Germline values: CDR1 SGHVS, CDR2 FQNEAQ.

The sequence was collected from a man aged 45-65 years in good health and CMV-seropositive. The chain employs TRBV7-8 and TRBJ2-1, with 9 bases fitting TRBD2. What was sequenced was PBMCs. CDR3 amino acids: CASSFRLAEYNEQFF. Written as DNA, the CDR3 is TGTGCCAGCAGCTTCAGACTAGCGGAATACAATGAGCAGTTCTTC.